These 17 T cell receptor beta chains came from one sample sequenced in a study of monozygotic twins with cystic fibrosis. Assay: immunoSEQ multiplex PCR; the TCRdb copy retains only in-frame clones and omits some. The sample shows 12,000 to 15,000 clones, about 85% of them seen only once. What was sequenced was blood. Receptors originate from a boy younger than 18 with cystic fibrosis.

This sequence joins TRBV7-3 and TRBJ1-1, with 7 bases that match TRBD1. Germline V lookup: CDR1 SGHTA, CDR2 FQGTGA. The ends lost 5 bases at V and 6 bases at J; junction bases unmatched: 9. The CDR3 contains 14 residues. CDR3 loop: CASSLTGVYSEAFF. In DNA, the CDR3 is TGTGCCAGCAGCCTTACAGGGGTTTACTCTGAAGCTTTCTTT.

The chain joins TRBV2 to TRBJ2-7; no definite D call. The CDR3 is made up of 15 amino acids. V lost 3 bases and J 6 bases, leaving 18 bases between the germline ends. CDR1 SNHLY and CDR2 FYNNEI come from the germline V gene. The CDR3 spells CASSEAGFWEGEQYF. CDR3 sequence (DNA): TGTGCCAGCAGTGAGGCAGGATTCTGGGAAGGCGAGCAGTACTTC.

Only a few counts were recorded for this clone. The genes are TRBV5-4 and TRBJ2-2; a weak D match, TRBD1 (6 bases). Deletions cut 0 bases from V and 3 bases from J, with 9 bases between. Germline CDR1 and CDR2: SGHNT and YYREEE (reference sequence). This CDR3 contains 15 residues. CDR3 coding DNA: TGTGCCAGCAGCTTGGAATCAGGGGACACCGGGGAGCTGTTTTTT. Amino acid sequence: CASSLESGDTGELFF.

The chain uses TRBV9 and TRBJ2-5, with 7 bases lining up with TRBD1. CDR1 and CDR2 from the germline V gene are SGDLS and YYNGEE. This CDR3 is 18 amino acids long. The trim removed 0 bases at V and 4 bases at J, leaving 15 bases unmatched. The CDR3 DNA follows: TGTGCCAGCAGCGTAGGGGCCAGTCAGGGACAGATAGTAGAGACCCAGTACTTC. It yields the protein CASSVGASQGQIVETQYF.

The table lists this clone with a count of one. The chain joins TRBV2 to TRBJ1-1; the D gene is possibly TRBD1 (5 bases). This CDR3 comprises 16 residues. Germline V lookup: CDR1 SNHLY, CDR2 FYNNEI. With 2 bases removed from V and 4 bases from J, the gap between germline ends came to 17 bases. Written as DNA, the CDR3 is TGTGCCAGCAGTGAACTAGACAGAACCTGGGGCACTGAAGCTTTCTTT. Amino acids: CASSELDRTWGTEAFF.

The chain recombines TRBV13 with TRBJ1-3, with a possible D match to TRBD1 (5 bases). The CDR3 consists of 17 residues. In germline, CDR1 is PRHDT, CDR2 FYEKMQ (reference sequence). Trimming took 2 bases from V and 3 from J, leaving 17 bases between them. The CDR3 bases are TGTGCCAGCAGCTTATCGAAAGGGGCCCACGTTGGAAACACCATATATTTT. The encoded protein is CASSLSKGAHVGNTIYF.

The chain combines TRBV7-6 with TRBJ2-1; the D gene is possibly TRBD2 (5 bases). This CDR3 has 16 residues. The ends were cut back, 5 bases at V and 0 bases at J, with 14 bases in the middle. CDR1 and CDR2 (germline): SGHVS, FNYEAQ. The CDR3, as DNA: TGTGCCAGCAGCCCGCCGACTGGGAGCTCCTACAATGAGCAGTTCTTC. Translation gives CASSPPTGSSYNEQFF.

The rearrangement uses TRBV6-5 and TRBJ1-1; no reliable D call. Per germline, CDR1 MNHEY and CDR2 SVGAGI. Deletions cut 0 bases from V and 5 bases from J, with 7 bases between. This CDR3 has 13 residues. The CDR3, as DNA: TGTGCCAGCAGTTACTCGTACGGTACTGAAGCTTTCTTT. Translating it yields CASSYSYGTEAFF.

This chain joins TRBV11-1 and TRBJ2-7; possible D gene TRBD1, 5 bases. The CDR3 has 12 residues. V lost 4 bases, J lost 6 bases, and 10 bases lay in between. Germline CDR1 is SGHAT and CDR2 is FQDESV (reference sequence). DNA for the CDR3: TGTGCCAGCAGCTCTCAGGGCTCCGAGCAGTACTTC. It specifies CASSSQGSEQYF. The entire variable domain, with the rest obtained from reference TRBV11-1 and TRBJ2-7, is as follows: EAEVAQSPRYKITEKSQAVAFWCDPISGHATLYWYRQILGQGPELLVQFQDESVVDDSQLPKDRFSAERLKGVDSTLKIQPAELGDSAMYLCASSSQGSEQYFGPGTRLTVT.

This sequence joins TRBV9 and TRBJ2-1; 9 bases agree with TRBD1. The CDR3 is made up of 15 amino acids. Germline assignment: CDR1 SGDLS and CDR2 YYNGEE. J was trimmed by 1 base and V by 5 bases; bases with no gene match: 4. Here the CDR3 reads CASSSGQGSYNEQFF. The DNA of the CDR3 is TGTGCCAGCAGTTCGGGACAGGGTTCCTACAATGAGCAGTTCTTC.

The rearrangement joins TRBV6-1 to TRBJ1-5; D unclear. Germline CDR1 reads MNHNS; CDR2 reads SASEGT. V shed 2 bases and J shed 5 bases, with 10 bases lying between them. The CDR3 consists of 14 residues. In DNA, the CDR3 is TGTGCCAGCAGTGAAACGGGTTACGATCAGCCCCAGCATTTT. Translation: CASSETGYDQPQHF.

This clone has a single count. This rearrangement joins TRBV30 to TRBJ2-5; D possibly corresponds to TRBD2 (7 bases). Germline V gene data show CDR1 as GTSNPN and CDR2 as SVGIG (reference sequence). This CDR3 comprises 12 residues. The germline V and J ends were trimmed by 3 bases and 4 bases, with 9 bases remaining between them. This CDR3 is CAWRRGGETQYF. In DNA, the CDR3 is TGTGCCTGGAGGAGGGGGGGAGAGACCCAGTACTTC.

The V gene is TRBV5-8, the J gene TRBJ2-1; D perhaps matches TRBD1 (6 bases). This CDR3 is 14 amino acids long. CDR1 and CDR2 (germline): SGHTS, YDEGEE. The V gene lost 6 bases and the J gene lost 2 bases, with 12 bases spanning the gap. The chain's CDR3 is CASTQTGTYNEQFF. The CDR3 DNA sequence: TGTGCCAGCACCCAGACAGGAACCTACAATGAGCAGTTCTTC.

In nucleotides, the CDR3 is TGTGCCAGCAGGGGACCCGGGGGTGGGCAGCCCCAGCATTTT. Translated, it gives CASRGPGGGQPQHF. This sequence joins TRBV6-6 and TRBJ1-5, with D possibly matching TRBD1 (5 bases). The CDR3 extends over 14 amino acids. CDR1 and CDR2 from the germline V gene are MNHNY and SVGAGI (reference sequence). V lost 6 bases and J 7 bases, leaving 16 bases between the germline ends.

CDR3 DNA: TGCAGCGTTGAAGATCGGACTAAAACCTACGAGCAGTACTTC. Protein product: CSVEDRTKTYEQYF. This chain joins TRBV29-1 and TRBJ2-7, with D perhaps matching TRBD2 (6 bases). Trimming cost V 0 bases and J 2 bases, with 11 bases left between them. Germline-derived CDR1 and CDR2 are SQVTM and ANQGSEA. The CDR3 consists of 14 residues.

The chain is built from TRBV4-1 and TRBJ2-6; D possibly matches TRBD1 or TRBD2 (7 bases each). CDR1 is MGHRA and CDR2 is YSYEKL in the germline V gene. The CDR3 runs 19 residues. The germline V and J ends were trimmed by 0 bases and 2 bases, with 17 bases remaining between them. The CDR3 protein is CASSQEVQGGPAGANVLTF. In DNA, the CDR3 is TGCGCCAGCAGCCAAGAAGTCCAGGGGGGGCCAGCTGGGGCCAACGTCCTGACTTTC.

This clone was observed a few times. The chain employs TRBV4-2 and TRBJ1-1; D gene uncertain. This CDR3 contains 15 residues. Germline loops: CDR1 LGHNA, CDR2 YNFKEQ. The V end lost 7 bases, the J end lost 1 base, and 16 bases lay between the germline ends. CDR3 sequence reads: CASTQGYVGNTEAFF. Here the CDR3 DNA reads TGTGCCAGCACTCAAGGGTATGTCGGGAACACTGAAGCTTTCTTT.